This entry lists 20 T cell receptor beta chains sequenced from one sample in a study of OX40 agonist ivuxolimab in advanced cancers. Data came from immunoSEQ multiplex PCR; TCRdb stores just in-frame clones and leaves some out. The table has about 89,000 clones, over 75% seen once; the top ten hold around 0.29%. The sequenced sample was CD4+ or CD8+ T cells sorted from blood, obtained in a trial of the OX40 agonist ivuxolimab. The receptors were gathered from an adult with an advanced solid tumor such as melanoma, head and neck, liver or kidney cancer.

The V call is TRBV9, the J call TRBJ1-4; tentatively, D is TRBD1 (6 bases). V lost 1 base to trimming and J lost 4 bases, with 14 bases between them. The germline CDR1 and CDR2 sequences are SGDLS and YYNGEE. There are 16 residues in the CDR3. DNA for the CDR3: TGTGCCAGCAGCGTACAGGGAGACAGGCTTAATGAAAAACTGTTTTTT. Protein product: CASSVQGDRLNEKLFF.

The chain has TRBV7-6 and TRBJ2-3; D perhaps matches TRBD1 (6 bases). Germline V gene lookup returns CDR1 SGHVS and CDR2 FNYEAQ. V shed 1 base and J shed 2 bases, with 10 bases lying between them. The CDR3 totals 15 residues. The CDR3 region is CASSLGQGYTDTQYF. In nucleotides, the CDR3 is TGTGCCAGCAGCTTAGGGCAGGGGTACACAGATACGCAGTATTTT.

The genes are TRBV18 and TRBJ1-1; D remains ambiguous. The CDR3 is made up of 17 amino acids. Deletions cut 3 bases from V and 3 bases from J, with 20 bases between. Germline V gives CDR1 KGHSH, CDR2 LQKENI. The CDR3 is CASSPLEGAKFDTEAFF. In DNA form, the CDR3 reads TGTGCCAGCTCACCCCTCGAGGGAGCCAAGTTTGACACTGAAGCTTTCTTT.

This clone has just one count. V is TRBV15 and J is TRBJ2-5, with TRBD1 matching over 7 bases. Germline V gene sequence: CDR1 LNHNV, CDR2 YYDKDF (reference sequence). The CDR3 sequence is 16 residues long. Germline trimming cut 4 bases from V and 4 bases from J; bases unmatched to any gene: 12. This chain's CDR3 is CATSTRSGTEGETQYF. As DNA, the CDR3 is TGTGCCACCAGCACCCGATCCGGGACAGAGGGAGAGACCCAGTACTTC.

This chain joins TRBV4-2 and TRBJ1-2; D is perhaps TRBD1 (5 bases). The CDR3 has 13 residues. V dropped 1 base and J dropped 7 bases, with 10 bases sitting between them. CDR1 LGHNA and CDR2 YNFKEQ come from the germline V gene. CDR3 DNA sequence: TGTGCCAGCAGCCAAGGGGGCAATTCTGGCTACACCTTC. Translation: CASSQGGNSGYTF.

This clone was counted once. The rearrangement links TRBV21-1 to TRBJ1-1. TRBV21-1 is classified as a pseudogene. This CDR3 contains 13 residues. The DNA of the CDR3 is TGTGCCAGCCTGTGTAAGTTGAACACTGAAGCTTTCTTT. Its translation: CASLCKLNTEAFF.

The chain combines TRBV10-3 with TRBJ1-1; no clear D gene. The V end was cut by 4 bases, the J end by 8 bases, with 11 bases between. CDR1 is ENHRY, CDR2 SYGVKD, per germline. The length of the CDR3 is 12 residues. CDR3 loop: CAISGQDREAFF. The CDR3 coding sequence is TGTGCCATCAGTGGGCAGGACCGGGAAGCTTTCTTT.

The chain couples TRBV5-8 to TRBJ1-4, with D unclear. Trimming left V 0 bases short and J 4 bases short, with 10 bases between. Per germline, CDR1 SGHTS and CDR2 YDEGEE. This CDR3 contains 15 residues. The CDR3 here is CASSLVGAGNEKLFF. For the CDR3, the DNA is TGTGCCAGCAGCTTGGTGGGCGCCGGTAATGAAAAACTGTTTTTT.

The chain recombines TRBV27 with TRBJ2-1; a weak D match, TRBD1 (6 bases). CDR3 length equals 15 residues. Germline CDR1 and CDR2: MNHEY and SMNVEV (reference sequence). The V gene lost 5 bases and the J gene lost 5 bases, with 16 bases spanning the gap. In DNA, the CDR3 is TGTGCCAGCAGTCGGGACACCAACGGACACAATGAGCAGTTCTTC. Protein sequence: CASSRDTNGHNEQFF.

The chain has TRBV11-2 and TRBJ2-7; 13 bases fit TRBD2. CDR3 length: 16 amino acids. J gave up 1 base and V 4 bases, and 4 bases lay outside the gene matches. Germline lookup yields CDR1 SGHAT and CDR2 FQNNGV. The CDR3, as DNA: TGTGCCAGCAGCTCCCGGACTAGCGGGGGTTCCTACGAGCAGTACTTC. Its translation: CASSSRTSGGSYEQYF.

V usage is TRBV7-9 and J usage is TRBJ2-1; 12 positions agree with TRBD2. Germline values: CDR1 SEHNR, CDR2 FQNEAQ (reference sequence). Trimming removed 5 bases from V and 1 base from J; junction bases left unmatched: 12. The CDR3 totals 19 residues. DNA for the CDR3: TGTGCCAGCAGCCCCTCCCCTAGCGGGGGGGCCTCATCCTACAATGAGCAGTTCTTC. It yields the protein CASSPSPSGGASSYNEQFF.

This rearrangement joins TRBV5-6 to TRBJ1-5; 7 positions agree with TRBD1. CDR3 length: 16 residues. After removal of 3 bases from V and 1 base from J, the junction contained 7 bases not matched to a gene. Germline V CDR1 and CDR2: SGHDT, YYEEEE. CDR3 sequence: CASSWNRGMSNQPQHF. Here the CDR3 DNA reads TGTGCCAGCAGCTGGAACAGGGGTATGAGCAATCAGCCCCAGCATTTT.

This rearrangement joins TRBV29-1 to TRBJ2-5, with TRBD2 matching over 7 bases. The V gene end was trimmed by 7 bases and the J gene end by 2 bases; junction bases not matched to a gene: 10. This CDR3 is 14 amino acids long. Per the germline V gene, CDR1 is SQVTM and CDR2 is ANQGSEA. The CDR3 loop reads CSARWAGEQETQYF. The CDR3 DNA reads TGCAGCGCCCGCTGGGCGGGGGAACAAGAGACCCAGTACTTC. The variable domain in full, with the rest retrieved from reference TRBV29-1 and TRBJ2-5, is SAVISQKPSRDICQRGTSLTIQCQVDSQVTMMFWYRQQPGQSLTLIATANQGSEATYESGFVIDKFPISRPNLTFSTLTVSNMSPEDSSIYLCSARWAGEQETQYFGPGTRLLVL.

The chain recombines TRBV7-2 with TRBJ1-2, with a possible D match to TRBD1 (6 bases). CDR1 and CDR2 from the germline V gene are SGHTA and FQGNSA. This CDR3 has 16 residues. Deletions cut 1 base from V and 4 bases from J, with 16 bases between. CDR3 nucleotide sequence: TGTGCCAGCAGCTTAGATTCGAGCAGGGGTGGCTATGGCTACACCTTC. Protein sequence: CASSLDSSRGGYGYTF.

Concerning this clone: This CDR3 is also generated by other DNA sequences in the sample. This chain uses TRBV20-1 with TRBJ2-7; TRBD2 matches 7 bases. V lost 1 base and J lost 7; bases outside the gene matches: 1. CDR1 is DFQATT, CDR2 SNEGSKA, per germline (reference sequence). This CDR3 region has 11 residues. DNA of the CDR3: TGCAGTGCTAGAGGGGGAGGGGAGCAGTACTTC. Protein product: CSARGGGEQYF.

This clone has a single count. This chain uses TRBV6-5 with TRBJ1-2, with a tentative D call TRBD1 (6 bases). The germline V gene encodes CDR1 MNHEY and CDR2 SVGAGI. V lost 0 bases and J 4 bases, leaving 12 bases between the germline ends. CDR3 length equals 15 residues. CDR3 sequence: CASSYSGGQGYGYTF. CDR3 nucleotide sequence: TGTGCCAGCAGTTACTCGGGGGGGCAAGGCTATGGCTACACCTTC.

This clone was seen just once. The chain uses TRBV6-4 and TRBJ2-7, with unresolved D. The CDR3 has 12 residues. V gave up 2 bases and J gave up 7 bases, with 9 bases separating them. Germline values: CDR1 MRHNA, CDR2 SNTAGT. In DNA, the CDR3 is TGTGCCAGCAGTGACAACGGCGGAGAGCAGTACTTC. Its translation: CASSDNGGEQYF.

This clone was found once. The chain has TRBV5-4 and TRBJ2-2, with TRBD2 matching 8 bases. This CDR3 has 20 amino acids. J gave up 4 bases and V 0 bases, and 17 bases lay outside the gene matches. From germline, CDR1 is SGHNT and CDR2 YYREEE (reference sequence). CDR3 protein: CASSLGAAGGPIRGTGELFF. The CDR3, as DNA: TGTGCCAGCAGCTTGGGGGCCGCGGGGGGCCCCATTAGAGGCACCGGGGAGCTGTTTTTT. The full variable domain, in which reference TRBV5-4 and TRBJ2-2 provide the parts outside the CDR3, is ETGVTQSPTHLIKTRGQQVTLRCSSQSGHNTVSWYQQALGQGPQFIFQYYREEENGRGNFPPRFSGLQFPNYSSELNVNALELDDSALYLCASSLGAAGGPIRGTGELFFGEGSRLTVL.

The chain links TRBV7-7 to TRBJ2-7, with TRBD1 identical over 9 bases. Germline-derived CDR1 and CDR2 are SSHAT and FNYEAQ (reference sequence). This CDR3 spans 13 amino acids. Losses at the gene ends were 4 bases for V and 6 bases for J; bases not matched to a gene: 4. The CDR3 DNA follows: TGTGCCAGCAGCTCTGACAGGGGGGGCGAGCAGTACTTC. Protein product: CASSSDRGGEQYF.

V is TRBV10-1 and J is TRBJ2-7, with no clear D. CDR3 length: 15 residues. V dropped 3 bases and J dropped 0 bases, with 12 bases sitting between them. Germline V gene lookup returns CDR1 WNHNN and CDR2 SYGVQD (reference sequence). The CDR3 protein is CASSDQAVPSYEQYF. The CDR3 DNA sequence: TGCGCCAGCAGTGACCAGGCGGTACCCTCCTACGAGCAGTACTTC.